This T cell receptor (beta chain) was observed in a study of T cells in Graves' hyperthyroidism and ophthalmopathy. Study results and caveats: Using 13 V-J features, a model discriminated ophthalmopathy from stable hyperthyroidism. Most thyroid-expanded clonotypes above 0.001 were also found in blood.

From RNA transcripts, TCR beta CDR3 regions were amplified. First-round RT-PCR with HTBI primers amplified the TCR CDR3 region. TCRdb itself ran the multiplex PCR reads through MiXCR, one entry per CDR3 protein. Of over 650,000 distinct CDR3 sequences listed, less than 45% are singletons. Those patients with uncontrolled infection, other autoimmune disease, pregnancy or lactation were excluded. Each diagnosis was grounded in clinical symptoms, serum thyroxine and TRAb, thyroid ultrasound, and orbital computed tomography. Germline CDR1 reads SEHNR; CDR2 reads FQNEAQ (reference sequence). This CDR3 has 15 residues. V dropped 5 bases and J dropped 5 bases, with 18 bases sitting between them. This clonotype has a count of ten or more. Its antigen is as yet unknown.

Sample: peripheral blood or thyroid tissue (not recorded which). The TCR originated in an adult man with Graves' disease, either hyperthyroidism or ophthalmopathy (not recorded which). The rearrangement joins TRBV7-9 to TRBJ2-5; D tentatively reads TRBD1 or TRBD2 (6 bases each). CDR3 sequence (DNA): TGTGCCAGCAGCCAACAGGGTCATCGGGGGGAGACCCAGTACTTC. Translated, it gives CASSQQGHRGETQYF.